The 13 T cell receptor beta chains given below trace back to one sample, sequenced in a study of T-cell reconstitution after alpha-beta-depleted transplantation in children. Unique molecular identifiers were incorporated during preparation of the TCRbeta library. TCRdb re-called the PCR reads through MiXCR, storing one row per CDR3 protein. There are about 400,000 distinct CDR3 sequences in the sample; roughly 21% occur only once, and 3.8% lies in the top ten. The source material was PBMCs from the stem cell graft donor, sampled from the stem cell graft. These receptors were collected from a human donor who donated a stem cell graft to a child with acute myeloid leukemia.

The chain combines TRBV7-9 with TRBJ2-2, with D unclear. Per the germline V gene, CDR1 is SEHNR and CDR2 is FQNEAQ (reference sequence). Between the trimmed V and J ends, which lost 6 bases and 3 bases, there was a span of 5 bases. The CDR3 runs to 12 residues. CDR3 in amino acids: CASRPHTGELFF. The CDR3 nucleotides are TGTGCCAGCAGACCTCACACCGGGGAGCTGTTTTTT.

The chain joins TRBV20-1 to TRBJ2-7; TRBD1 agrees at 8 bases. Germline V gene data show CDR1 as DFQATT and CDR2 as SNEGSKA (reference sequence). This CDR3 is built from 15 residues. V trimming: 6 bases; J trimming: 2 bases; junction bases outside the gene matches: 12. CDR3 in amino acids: CSAWTGRIETYEQYF. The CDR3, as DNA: TGCAGTGCGTGGACAGGGAGGATCGAAACCTACGAGCAGTACTTC.

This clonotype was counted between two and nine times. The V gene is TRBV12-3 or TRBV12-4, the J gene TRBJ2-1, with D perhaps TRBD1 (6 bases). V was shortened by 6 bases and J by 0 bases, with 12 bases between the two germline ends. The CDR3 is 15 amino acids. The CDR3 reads CASRRGLGSYNEQFF. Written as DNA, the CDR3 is TGTGCCAGCAGAAGGGGGTTGGGCTCCTACAATGAGCAGTTCTTC.

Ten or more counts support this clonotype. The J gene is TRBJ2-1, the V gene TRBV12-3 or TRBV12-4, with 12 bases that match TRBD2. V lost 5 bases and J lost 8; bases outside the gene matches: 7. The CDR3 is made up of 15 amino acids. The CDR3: CASSLGLAGRDEQFF. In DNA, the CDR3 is TGTGCCAGCAGTCTCGGACTAGCGGGAAGGGATGAGCAGTTCTTC.

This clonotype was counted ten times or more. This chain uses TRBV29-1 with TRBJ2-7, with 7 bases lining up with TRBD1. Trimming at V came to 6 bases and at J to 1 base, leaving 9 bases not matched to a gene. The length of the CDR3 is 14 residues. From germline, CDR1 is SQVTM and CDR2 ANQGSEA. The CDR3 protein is CSVKSGGLSYEQYF. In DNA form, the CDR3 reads TGCAGCGTGAAATCAGGGGGTCTTTCCTACGAGCAGTACTTC.

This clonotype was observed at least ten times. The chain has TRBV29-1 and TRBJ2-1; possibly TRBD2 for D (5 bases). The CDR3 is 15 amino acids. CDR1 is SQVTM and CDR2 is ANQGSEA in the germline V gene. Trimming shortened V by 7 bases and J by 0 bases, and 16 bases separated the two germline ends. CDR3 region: CSGRLPGSSYNEQFF. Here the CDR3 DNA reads TGCAGCGGCCGACTACCGGGGAGCTCCTACAATGAGCAGTTCTTC.

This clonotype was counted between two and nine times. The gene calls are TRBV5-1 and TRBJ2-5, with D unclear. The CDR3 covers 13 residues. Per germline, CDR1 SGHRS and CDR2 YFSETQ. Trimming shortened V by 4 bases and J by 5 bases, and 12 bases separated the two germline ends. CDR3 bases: TGCGCCAGCAGCGGATTGGGATCGGAGACCCAGTACTTC. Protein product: CASSGLGSETQYF.

This CDR3 is CASSVDPTGGRGELFF. The CDR3 DNA reads as TGTGCCAGCAGCGTAGACCCGACAGGGGGCCGCGGGGAGCTGTTTTTT. V and J are TRBV9 and TRBJ2-2; 10 bases match TRBD1. The length of the CDR3 is 16 residues. CDR1 is SGDLS, CDR2 YYNGEE, per germline. J was trimmed by 7 bases and V by 0 bases; bases with no gene match: 6.

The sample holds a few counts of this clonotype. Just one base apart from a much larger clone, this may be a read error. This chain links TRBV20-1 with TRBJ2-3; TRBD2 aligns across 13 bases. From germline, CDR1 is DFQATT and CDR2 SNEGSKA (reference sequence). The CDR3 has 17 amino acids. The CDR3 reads CCARWTSGRGGTDTQYF. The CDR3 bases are TGCTGTGCTAGATGGACTAGCGGGAGAGGGGGCACAGATACGCAGTATTTT.

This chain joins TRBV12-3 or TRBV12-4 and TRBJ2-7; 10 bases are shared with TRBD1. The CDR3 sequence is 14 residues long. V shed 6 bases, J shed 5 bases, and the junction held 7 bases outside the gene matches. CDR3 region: CASRDGQGGDEQYF. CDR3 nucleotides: TGTGCCAGCAGGGATGGACAGGGGGGTGACGAGCAGTACTTC.

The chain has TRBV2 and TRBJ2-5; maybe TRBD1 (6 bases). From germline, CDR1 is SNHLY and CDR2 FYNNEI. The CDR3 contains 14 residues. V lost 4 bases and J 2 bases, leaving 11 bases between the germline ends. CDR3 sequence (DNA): TGTGCCAGCAGTGCGAAGACAGGACAAGAGACCCAGTACTTC. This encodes CASSAKTGQETQYF. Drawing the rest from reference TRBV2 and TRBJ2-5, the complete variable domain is EPEVTQTPSHQVTQMGQEVILRCVPISNHLYFYWYRQILGQKVEFLVSFYNNEISEKSEIFDDQFSVERPDGSNFTLKIRSTKLEDSAMYFCASSAKTGQETQYFGPGTRLLVL.

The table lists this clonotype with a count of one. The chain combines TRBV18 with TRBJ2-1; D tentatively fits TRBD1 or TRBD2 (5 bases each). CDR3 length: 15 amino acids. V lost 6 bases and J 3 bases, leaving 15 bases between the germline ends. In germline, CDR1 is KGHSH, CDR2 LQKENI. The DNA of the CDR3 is TGTGCCAGCTCGCCCAAGGGGAGAGGCTACAATGAGCAGTTCTTC. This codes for CASSPKGRGYNEQFF.

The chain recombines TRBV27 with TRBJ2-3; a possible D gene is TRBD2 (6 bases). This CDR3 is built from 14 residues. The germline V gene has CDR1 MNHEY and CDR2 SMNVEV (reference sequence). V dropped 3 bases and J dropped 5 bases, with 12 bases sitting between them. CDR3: CASSLRDLVDTQYF. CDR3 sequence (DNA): TGTGCCAGCAGTTTGAGGGACTTAGTAGATACGCAGTATTTT.